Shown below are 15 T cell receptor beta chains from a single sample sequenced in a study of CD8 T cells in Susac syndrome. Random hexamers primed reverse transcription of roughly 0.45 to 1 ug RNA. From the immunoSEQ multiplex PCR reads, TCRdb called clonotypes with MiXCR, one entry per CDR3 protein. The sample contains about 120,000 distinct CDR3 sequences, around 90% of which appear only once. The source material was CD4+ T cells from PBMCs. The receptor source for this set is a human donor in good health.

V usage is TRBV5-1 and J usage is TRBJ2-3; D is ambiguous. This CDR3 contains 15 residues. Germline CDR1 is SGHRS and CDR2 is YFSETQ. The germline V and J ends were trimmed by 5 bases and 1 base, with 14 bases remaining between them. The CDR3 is CASRLERSRTDTQYF. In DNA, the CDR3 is TGCGCCAGCAGGCTAGAGAGGAGCCGCACAGATACGCAGTATTTT.

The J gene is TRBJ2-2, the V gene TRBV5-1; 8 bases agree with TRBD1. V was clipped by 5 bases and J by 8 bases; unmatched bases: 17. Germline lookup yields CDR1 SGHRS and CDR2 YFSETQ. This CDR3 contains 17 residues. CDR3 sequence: CASSSNSATGVLGELFF. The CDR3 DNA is TGCGCCAGCAGTTCAAACAGCGCGACAGGGGTTTTGGGGGAGCTGTTTTTT.

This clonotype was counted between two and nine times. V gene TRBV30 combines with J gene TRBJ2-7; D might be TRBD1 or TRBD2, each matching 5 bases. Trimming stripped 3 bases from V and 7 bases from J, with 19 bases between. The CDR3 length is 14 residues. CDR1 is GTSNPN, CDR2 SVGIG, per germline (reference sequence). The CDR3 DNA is TGTGCCTGGAGCCGGGACCTCAACCCGCCTGAGCAGTACTTC. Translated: CAWSRDLNPPEQYF.

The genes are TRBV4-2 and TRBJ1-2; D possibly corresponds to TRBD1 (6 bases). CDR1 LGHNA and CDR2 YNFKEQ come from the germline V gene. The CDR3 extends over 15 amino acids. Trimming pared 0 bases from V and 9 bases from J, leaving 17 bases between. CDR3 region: CASSQDLSTGISYTF. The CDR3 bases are TGTGCCAGCAGCCAAGATCTGTCAACAGGGATTAGCTACACCTTC.

The CDR3 DNA follows: TGTGCCAGCAGCTCCCGAGGAAGGGGTAGCGGGAGCACAGATACGCAGTATTTT. It specifies CASSSRGRGSGSTDTQYF. V gene TRBV7-9 combines with J gene TRBJ2-3, with TRBD2 matching 7 bases. The germline V gene encodes CDR1 SEHNR and CDR2 FQNEAQ (reference sequence). CDR3 length equals 18 residues. V gave up 4 bases and J gave up 0 bases; unmatched junction bases: 13.

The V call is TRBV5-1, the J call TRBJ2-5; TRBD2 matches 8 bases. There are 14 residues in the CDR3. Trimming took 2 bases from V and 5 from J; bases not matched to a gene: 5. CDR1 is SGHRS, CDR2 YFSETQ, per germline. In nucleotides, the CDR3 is TGCGCCAGCAGCTTATATAGCGGGGTGGAGACCCAGTACTTC. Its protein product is CASSLYSGVETQYF.

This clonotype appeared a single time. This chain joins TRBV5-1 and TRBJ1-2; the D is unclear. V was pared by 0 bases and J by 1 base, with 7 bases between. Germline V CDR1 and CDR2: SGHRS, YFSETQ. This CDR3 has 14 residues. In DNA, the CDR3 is TGCGCCAGCAGCTTGGAAGGTATTAACTATGGCTACACCTTC. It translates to CASSLEGINYGYTF.

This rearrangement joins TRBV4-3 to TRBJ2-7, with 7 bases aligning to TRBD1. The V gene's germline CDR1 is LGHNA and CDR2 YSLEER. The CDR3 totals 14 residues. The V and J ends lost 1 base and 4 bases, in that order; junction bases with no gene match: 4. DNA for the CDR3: TGCGCCAGCAGCCAAGCAGGCAGGGGGTACGAGCAGTACTTC. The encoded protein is CASSQAGRGYEQYF.

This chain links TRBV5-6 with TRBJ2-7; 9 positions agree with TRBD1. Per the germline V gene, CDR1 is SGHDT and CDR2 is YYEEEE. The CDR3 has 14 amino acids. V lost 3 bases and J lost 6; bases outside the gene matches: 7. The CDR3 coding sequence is TGTGCCAGCAGCTCGGGGACAGGGAGTCGCGAGCAGTACTTC. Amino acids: CASSSGTGSREQYF. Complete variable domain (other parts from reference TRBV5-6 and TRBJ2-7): DAGVTQSPTHLIKTRGQQVTLRCSPKSGHDTVSWYQQALGQGPQFIFQYYEEEERQRGNFPDRFSGHQFPNYSSELNVNALLLGDSALYLCASSSGTGSREQYFGPGTRLTVT.

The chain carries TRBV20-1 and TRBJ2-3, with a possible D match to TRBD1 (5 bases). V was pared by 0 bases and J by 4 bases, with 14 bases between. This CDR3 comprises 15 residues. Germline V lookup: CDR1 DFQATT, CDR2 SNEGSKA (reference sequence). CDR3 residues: CSARDDSKGPDTQYF. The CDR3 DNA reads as TGCAGTGCTAGAGACGACTCGAAGGGGCCAGATACGCAGTATTTT.

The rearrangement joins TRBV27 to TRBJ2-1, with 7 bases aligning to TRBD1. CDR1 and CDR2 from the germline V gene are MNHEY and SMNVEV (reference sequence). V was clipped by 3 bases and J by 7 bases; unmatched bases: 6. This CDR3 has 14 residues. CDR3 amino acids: CASSFGQAQNEQFF. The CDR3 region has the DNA TGTGCCAGCAGTTTTGGACAGGCTCAGAATGAGCAGTTCTTC.

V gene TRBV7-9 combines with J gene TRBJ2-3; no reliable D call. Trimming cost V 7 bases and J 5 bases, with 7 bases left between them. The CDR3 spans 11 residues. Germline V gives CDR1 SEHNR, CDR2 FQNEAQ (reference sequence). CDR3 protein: CASIYQDTQYF. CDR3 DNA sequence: TGTGCCAGCATCTACCAAGATACGCAGTATTTT.

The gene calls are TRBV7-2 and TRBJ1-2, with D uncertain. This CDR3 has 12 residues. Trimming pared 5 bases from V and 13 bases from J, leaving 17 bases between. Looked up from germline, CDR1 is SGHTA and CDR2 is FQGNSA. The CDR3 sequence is CASSPRLGSSTF. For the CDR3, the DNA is TGTGCCAGCAGCCCGCGACTTGGTAGCTCCACCTTC.

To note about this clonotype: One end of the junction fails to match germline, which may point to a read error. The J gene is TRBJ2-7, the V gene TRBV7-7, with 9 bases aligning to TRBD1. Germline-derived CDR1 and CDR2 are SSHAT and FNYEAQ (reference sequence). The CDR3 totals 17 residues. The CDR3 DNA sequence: TGTGCTAGCAGCTTGGGGCCCGTGATGACAGGGGGTGAGGAGCAGTACTTC. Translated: CASSLGPVMTGGEEQYF.

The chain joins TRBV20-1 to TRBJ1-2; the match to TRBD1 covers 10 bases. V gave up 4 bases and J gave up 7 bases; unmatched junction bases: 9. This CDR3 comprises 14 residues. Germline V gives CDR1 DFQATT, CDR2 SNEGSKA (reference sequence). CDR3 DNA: TGCAGTGCTACGACAGGGGGCGCTTTGTCTGGCTACACCTTC. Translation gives CSATTGGALSGYTF.